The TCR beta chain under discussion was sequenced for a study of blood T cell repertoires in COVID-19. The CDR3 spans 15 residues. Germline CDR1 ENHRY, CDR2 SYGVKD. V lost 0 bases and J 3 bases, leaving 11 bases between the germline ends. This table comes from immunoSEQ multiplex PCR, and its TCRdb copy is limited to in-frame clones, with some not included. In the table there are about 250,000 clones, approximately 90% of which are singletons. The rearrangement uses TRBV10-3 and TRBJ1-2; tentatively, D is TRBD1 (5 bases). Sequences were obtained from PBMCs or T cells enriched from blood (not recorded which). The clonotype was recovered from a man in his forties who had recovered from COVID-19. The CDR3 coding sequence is TGTGCCATCAGTGAGTCCGGGCAGGGCTACTATGGCTACACCTTC. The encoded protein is CAISESGQGYYGYTF.